Here is one T cell receptor beta chain with its context. The antigen is unknown. The run depth of the assay was deep. Assay: immunoSEQ multiplex PCR; the TCRdb copy retains only in-frame clones and omits some. The sample lists around 1.1 million clones, approximately 75% seen once, with 0.89% in the top ten. The length of the CDR3 is 12 residues. V lost 7 bases and J lost 13; bases outside the gene matches: 10. Germline CDR1 is SEHNR and CDR2 is FQNEAQ (reference sequence). The data were obtained in a study of shared clonotypes between healthy human individuals. As for the study in general: Each donor had three CD4 naive, three CD4 memory, two CD8 naive and one CD8 memory plate.

Overall study results and limits: At large depth, rarefaction still showed sorted-subset sequencing to be incomplete. Researchers sampled blood only, noting tissue repertoires likely differ.

The receptor comes from a man aged 18 to 29 in good health. Some clones in this sample may be carry-over from other donors' samples. The sample comprised memory CD4+ T cells from PBMCs. Subset here: CD45RA-negative fraction. The chain employs TRBV7-9 and TRBJ1-1, with 9 bases identical to TRBD1. CDR3 residues: CASTRQGVDVFF. CDR3 nucleotides: TGTGCCAGCACCAGACAGGGGGTGGATGTTTTCTTT.